The 14 T cell receptor beta chains in this list originate from one sample, sequenced in a study of CD4 T cells in relation to SARS-CoV-2 and coronaviruses. Libraries were prepared by immunoSEQ multiplex PCR; TCRdb keeps only in-frame clonotypes and omits some of them. The repertoire holds approximately 41,000 clones, with under 85% as singletons. No antigen has been identified for these receptors. The sample was memory CD4+ T cells from PBMCs, cultured in vitro. Source of these receptors: an adult with COVID-19.

The chain combines TRBV5-1 with TRBJ1-3; D is unresolved. V lost 0 bases to trimming and J lost 2 bases, with 3 bases between them. This CDR3 has 13 residues. CDR1 SGHRS and CDR2 YFSETQ come from the germline V gene. The CDR3 DNA follows: TGCGCCAGCAGCTTGGGCACTGGAAACACCATATATTTT. It codes for CASSLGTGNTIYF. The full variable domain, its missing parts supplied by reference TRBV5-1 and TRBJ1-3, is KAGVTQTPRYLIKTRGQQVTLSCSPISGHRSVSWYQQTPGQGLQFLFEYFSETQRNKGNFPGRFSGRQFSNSRSEMNVSTLELGDSALYLCASSLGTGNTIYFGEGSWLTVV.

V usage is TRBV28 and J usage is TRBJ2-2; 7 bases fit TRBD2. Germline-derived CDR1 and CDR2 are MDHEN and SYDVKM. The CDR3 is 14 amino acids. The V and J ends lost 6 bases and 2 bases, in that order; junction bases with no gene match: 3. The CDR3 is CASRTGGNTGELFF. CDR3 bases: TGTGCCAGCAGAACGGGGGGAAACACCGGGGAGCTGTTTTTT.

This clone was observed a handful of times. The rearrangement links TRBV18 to TRBJ1-3; 9 bases fit TRBD1. In germline, CDR1 is KGHSH, CDR2 LQKENI. CDR3 length: 16 amino acids. The trim removed 3 bases at V and 1 base at J, leaving 4 bases unmatched. The CDR3 nucleotides are TGTGCCAGCTCACCGACAGGGGGAGAGTCTGGAAACACCATATATTTT. Protein sequence: CASSPTGGESGNTIYF.

This clone was counted only a few times. For the CDR3, the DNA is TGTGCCAGCAGCCAAGACATTTGGGGTAAGAACACTGAAGCTTTCTTT. The encoded protein is CASSQDIWGKNTEAFF. The V gene is TRBV14, the J gene TRBJ1-1; no reliable D call. Deletions cut 0 bases from V and 1 base from J, with 12 bases between. Germline values: CDR1 SGHDN, CDR2 FVKESK. This CDR3 has 16 amino acids.

The V gene is TRBV6-4, the J gene TRBJ2-2; 10 bases align to TRBD2. Germline-derived CDR1 and CDR2 are MRHNA and SNTAGT. Losses at the gene ends were 2 bases for V and 1 base for J; bases not matched to a gene: 10. The CDR3 is made up of 19 amino acids. For the CDR3, the DNA is TGTGCCAGCAGTGACGAGTTATGGCTAGCGGGAGAGAACACCGGGGAGCTGTTTTTT. Translating gives CASSDELWLAGENTGELFF.

V usage is TRBV11-2 and J usage is TRBJ2-3, with a possible D match to TRBD1 (5 bases). The germline V and J ends were trimmed by 4 bases and 3 bases, with 11 bases remaining between them. The CDR3 contains 14 residues. Germline CDR1 SGHAT, CDR2 FQNNGV. The chain's CDR3 is CASSSRGKTDTQYF. Written as DNA, the CDR3 is TGTGCCAGCAGCTCAAGGGGCAAGACAGATACGCAGTATTTT.

The rearrangement uses TRBV6-1 and TRBJ2-2, with D hard to call. Germline V lookup: CDR1 MNHNS, CDR2 SASEGT. This CDR3 region has 11 residues. V was shortened by 3 bases and J by 6 bases, with 2 bases between the two germline ends. The CDR3 reads CASSEAGELFF. Here the CDR3 DNA reads TGTGCCAGCAGTGAGGCCGGGGAGCTGTTTTTT.

This chain links TRBV19 with TRBJ1-5, with unresolved D. Germline V gene data show CDR1 as LNHDA and CDR2 as SQIVND (reference sequence). The V and J ends lost 3 bases and 0 bases respectively, with 9 bases between them. The CDR3 extends over 15 amino acids. CDR3 sequence: CASSIGSNSNQPQHF. DNA of the CDR3: TGTGCCAGTAGTATCGGCAGTAATAGCAATCAGCCCCAGCATTTT.

V is TRBV7-9 and J is TRBJ2-7, with 9 bases identical to TRBD2. This CDR3 is built from 17 residues. V gave up 2 bases and J gave up 4 bases; unmatched junction bases: 12. Germline CDR1 and CDR2: SEHNR and FQNEAQ (reference sequence). This CDR3 reads CASSLPPGGRASYEQYF. CDR3 DNA sequence: TGTGCCAGCAGCTTACCCCCGGGCGGGAGGGCCTCGTACGAGCAGTACTTC.

The genes are TRBV28 and TRBJ1-6, with 10 bases fitting TRBD1. Germline assignment: CDR1 MDHEN and CDR2 SYDVKM. The CDR3 has 15 amino acids. Trimming took 6 bases from V and 10 from J; bases not matched to a gene: 9. The CDR3 protein is CASRASGQGSSPLHF. CDR3 sequence (DNA): TGTGCCAGCAGAGCCTCGGGACAGGGGAGCTCACCCCTCCACTTT.

The chain employs TRBV7-8 and TRBJ2-7, with D unclear. The CDR3 is 13 residues long. CDR1 SGHVS and CDR2 FQNEAQ come from the germline V gene. The V end lost 2 bases, the J end lost 6 bases, and 11 bases lay between the germline ends. The CDR3 sequence: CASSLQVRSEQYF. The CDR3 nucleotides are TGTGCCAGCAGCTTACAGGTTAGGAGCGAGCAGTACTTC.

This chain links TRBV6-2 or TRBV6-3 with TRBJ1-2; D is possibly TRBD1 (6 bases). Trimming removed 5 bases at V and 10 bases at J, with 14 bases between. The length of the CDR3 is 12 residues. Germline V gene sequence: CDR1 MNHEY, CDR2 SVGEGT. The CDR3 coding sequence is TGTGCCAGCAGTGACCCCCCAGGGGCCTACACCTTC. Its translation is CASSDPPGAYTF.

The gene calls are TRBV18 and TRBJ2-1; perhaps TRBD1 as D (5 bases). Germline lookup yields CDR1 KGHSH and CDR2 LQKENI. V was shortened by 2 bases and J by 0 bases, with 11 bases between the two germline ends. The CDR3 sequence is 16 residues long. The CDR3 reads CASSPTWTSSYNEQFF. The CDR3 DNA sequence: TGTGCCAGCTCACCAACATGGACAAGCTCCTACAATGAGCAGTTCTTC. Complete variable domain (other parts from reference TRBV18 and TRBJ2-1): NAGVMQNPRHLVRRRGQEARLRCSPMKGHSHVYWYRQLPEEGLKFMVYLQKENIIDESGMPKERFSAEFPKEGPSILRIQQVVRGDSAAYFCASSPTWTSSYNEQFFGPGTRLTVL.

This sequence joins TRBV7-3 and TRBJ2-7, with 7 bases aligning to TRBD2. From germline, CDR1 is SGHTA and CDR2 FQGTGA. J gave up 3 bases and V 5 bases, and 7 bases lay outside the gene matches. The CDR3 is 14 residues long. The CDR3 DNA is TGTGCCAGCAGCATCAGCAGGGACTACTACGAGCAGTACTTC. Residues: CASSISRDYYEQYF.